This T cell receptor beta chain was retrieved from a study of T cells in localized non-small cell lung cancer (dated by TCRdb to the early 2020s). Notes on the research overall: T cell repertoires of 200 to 300 early-stage NSCLC patients were analyzed, with tumors being compared against uninvolved tumor-adjacent lungs. The cohort consisted of around 250 treatment-naive NSCLC patients whose localized lung tumors had been resected. Of the NSCLC patients, approximately 130 were male and around 99 were female, and the mean age was around 66 years.

At diagnosis, peripheral blood, uninvolved tumor-adjacent lung and tumor were collected and stored as a combination of fresh-frozen and FFPE material. For TCR repertoire profiling, the blood samples were analyzed as peripheral blood mononuclear cells. CDR1 and CDR2, per the germline V gene, are SGHVS and FQNEAQ. The V end gives up 5 bases and the J end 3 bases, leaving 4 bases in the junction not matched to a gene. The CDR3, cysteine through phenylalanine, is 16 amino acids long. CDR3 DNA is the only sequence kept; it has 48 bases, read in frame from the first base. The immunoSEQ Assay was used to sequence TCR beta CDR3 regions from DNA. Concerning the study's data processing: To compute T cell density, TCR beta template counts were normalized to usable DNA, which was estimated by amplifying housekeeping genes. Richness was estimated using the preseqR package, with extrapolation to 400,000 templates for PBMC samples and to 120,000 templates for tissue samples. Clonality was calculated as one minus Pielou's evenness. To identify tissue-enriched TCRs, differential abundance testing was run on productive amino-acid clonotypes with a minimum total count of 5 and an alpha of 0.1. The Jaccard Index and the Morisita Overlap Index were used to quantify repertoire overlap between compartments. TCR beta CDR3s were clustered by GLIPH together with public tetramer-defined viral CDR3s, and at least three viral sequences plus V-gene enrichment were required for viral motifs. TCRdb re-hosts the immuneACCESS table, in-frame sequences only. Its copies lack some clones; in the studies checked, an unresolved V gene accounts for under half of them, and the cause for the rest is not known. From that table come the V and J calls and clone size; the DNA was used to work out D and trimming. The sample includes 33,000 or so clones, with 82% observed a single time. The top ten hold about 18% of the sample.

Overall study outcomes, separate from this receptor: Since the design was exploratory, TCR variables were selected using unadjusted p-values with no false-discovery rate correction. Because multi-region tumor sequencing was not done, intratumor heterogeneity could not be ruled out. Higher blood T cell density associated with longer overall survival, while higher adjacent-lung clonality associated with shorter survival. Uninvolved tumor-adjacent lung showed the highest T cell clonality, higher than tumor, which suggests more focused antigenic responses in the uninvolved tumor-adjacent lung. A median of about 55 of the top 100 tumor clones were detected in paired uninvolved adjacent lung, and 28 of these tumor clones were also found among the top 100 clones of the paired uninvolved adjacent lung.

Details on this clone: Its cognate antigen has yet to be identified. One base away there is no much larger clone; base qualities are not given.

The sample was peripheral blood, taken before any cancer treatment. The TCR originated in a male donor older than 55 with stage III squamous cell lung carcinoma. The chain couples TRBV7-8 to TRBJ2-5, with 15 junctional bases fitting TRBD2. The sequenced DNA: TGTGCCAGCAGCCCAGGACTAGCGGGGGGGGAAGAGACCCAGTACTTC. The resulting protein is CASSPGLAGGEETQYF.